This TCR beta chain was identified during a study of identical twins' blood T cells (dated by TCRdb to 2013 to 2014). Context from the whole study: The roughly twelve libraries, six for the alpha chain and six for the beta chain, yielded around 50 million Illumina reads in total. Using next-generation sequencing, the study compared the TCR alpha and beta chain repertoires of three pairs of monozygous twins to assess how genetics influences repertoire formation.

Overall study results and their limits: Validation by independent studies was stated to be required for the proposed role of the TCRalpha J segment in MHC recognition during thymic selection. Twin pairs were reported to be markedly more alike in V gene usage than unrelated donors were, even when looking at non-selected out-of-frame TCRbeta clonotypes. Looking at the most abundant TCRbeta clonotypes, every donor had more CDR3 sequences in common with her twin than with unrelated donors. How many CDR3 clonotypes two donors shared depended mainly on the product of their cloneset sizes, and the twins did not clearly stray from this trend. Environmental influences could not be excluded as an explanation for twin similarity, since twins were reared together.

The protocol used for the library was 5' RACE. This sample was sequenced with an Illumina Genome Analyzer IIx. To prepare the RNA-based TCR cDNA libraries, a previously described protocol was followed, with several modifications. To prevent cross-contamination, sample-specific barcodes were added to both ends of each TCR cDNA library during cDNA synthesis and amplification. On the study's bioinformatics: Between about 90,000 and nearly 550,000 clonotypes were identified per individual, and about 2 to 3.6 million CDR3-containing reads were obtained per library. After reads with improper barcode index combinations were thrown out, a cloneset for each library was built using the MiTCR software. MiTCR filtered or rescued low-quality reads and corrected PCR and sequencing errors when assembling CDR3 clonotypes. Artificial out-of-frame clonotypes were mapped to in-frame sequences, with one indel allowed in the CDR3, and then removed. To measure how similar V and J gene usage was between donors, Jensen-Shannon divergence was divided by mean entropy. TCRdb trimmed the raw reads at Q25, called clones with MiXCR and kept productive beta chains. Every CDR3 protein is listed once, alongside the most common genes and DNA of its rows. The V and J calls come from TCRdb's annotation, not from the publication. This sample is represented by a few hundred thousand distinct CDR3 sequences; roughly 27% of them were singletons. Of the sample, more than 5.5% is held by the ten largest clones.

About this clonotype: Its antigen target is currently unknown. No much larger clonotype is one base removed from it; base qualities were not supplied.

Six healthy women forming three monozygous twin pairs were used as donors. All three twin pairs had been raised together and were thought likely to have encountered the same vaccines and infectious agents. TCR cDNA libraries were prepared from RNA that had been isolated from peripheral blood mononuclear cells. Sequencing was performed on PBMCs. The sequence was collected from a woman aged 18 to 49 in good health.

The DNA sequence follows: TGTGCCAGCAGTCCATACGGGACAGGGAATTCACCCCTCCACTTT. Its protein is CASSPYGTGNSPLHF. The V and J segments used are TRBV3-1 and TRBJ1-6; 9 bases in the middle match TRBD1. The germline V and J ends show losses of 6 bases and 7 bases respectively, and no gene match explains 7 bases of the junction. The CDR3 measures 15 amino acids from cysteine to phenylalanine. Only the CDR3 portion is preserved as DNA: 45 bases, with reading frame beginning at the first base. CDR1 LGHDT and CDR2 YNNKEL were looked up in the germline V gene (reference sequence).